This T cell receptor beta chain was obtained from a study of T-cell reconstitution after alpha-beta-depleted transplantation in children. Molecular barcoding with unique molecular identifiers was used for the TCRbeta library. TCRdb recomputed calls from the PCR reads with MiXCR, one row per CDR3 protein. Found here are about 210,000 distinct CDR3 sequences, over 15% of them singletons; the top ten hold roughly two fifths. This clonotype showed up just a few times. The sequence derives from a male patient between 2 and 10 years old who had a stem cell transplant for acute lymphoblastic leukemia, so the T cells may come from the graft donor. The material was PBMCs, mostly from graft donor cells, obtained 360 days after TCRalphabeta/CD19-depleted stem cell transplant.

The CDR3 nucleotides read TGTGCCAGCAGCTTAGCCGGCGGGGGGAAGGGGGAGACCCAGTACTTC. It encodes CASSLAGGGKGETQYF. The chain employs TRBV11-2 and TRBJ2-5; 8 bases are a match to TRBD2. V dropped 1 base and J dropped 5; count of bases not matched to a gene: 9. Germline V gene lookup returns CDR1 SGHAT and CDR2 FQNNGV. The CDR3 length is 16 residues.